The sample holds one count of the clone carrying this TCR beta chain. Original processing notes: Amplified reference gene primers provided the basis for estimating nucleated cell counts. Only in-frame clones appear in the TCRdb table, and some are missing; sequencing was by immunoSEQ multiplex PCR. The DNA gave D and trimming, while V, J and clone size come from that table. The sample yields 200,000 to 300,000 clones, approximately 78% seen once. These data originate in a study of blood T cell repertoires in COVID-19. Study details: The analysed material was cDNA or gDNA that came from T cells, B-cell-depleted T cells, or PBMCs.

The receptor's source is an older woman with active or convalescent COVID-19. Sequencing was done on a sample of peripheral blood.

The CDR3 protein is CASSSSPGQPNYGYTF. As DNA, the CDR3 is TGTGCCAGCAGCTCGAGTCCGGGACAACCGAACTATGGCTACACCTTC. The chain employs TRBV5-4 and TRBJ1-2, with TRBD1 as a possible D gene (6 bases). The CDR3 length is 16 residues. In germline, CDR1 is SGHNT, CDR2 YYREEE (reference sequence). Deletions cut 3 bases from V and 2 bases from J, with 17 bases between.